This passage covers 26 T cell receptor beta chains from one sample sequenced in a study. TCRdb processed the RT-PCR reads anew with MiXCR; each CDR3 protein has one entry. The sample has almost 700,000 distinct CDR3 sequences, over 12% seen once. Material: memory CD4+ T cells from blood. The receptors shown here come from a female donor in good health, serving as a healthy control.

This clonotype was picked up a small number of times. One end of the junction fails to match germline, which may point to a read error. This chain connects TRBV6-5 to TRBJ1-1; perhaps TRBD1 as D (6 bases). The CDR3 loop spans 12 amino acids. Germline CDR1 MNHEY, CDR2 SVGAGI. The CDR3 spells CASSYSMGHPLF. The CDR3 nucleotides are TGTGCCAGCAGTTACTCGATGGGACACCCCCTCTTT.

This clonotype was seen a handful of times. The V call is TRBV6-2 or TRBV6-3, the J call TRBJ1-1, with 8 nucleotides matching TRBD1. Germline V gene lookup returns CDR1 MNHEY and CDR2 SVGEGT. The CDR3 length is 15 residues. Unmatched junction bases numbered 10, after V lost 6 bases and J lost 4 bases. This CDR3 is CASSRGGQGPTEAFF. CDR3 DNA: TGTGCCAGCAGCCGGGGTGGACAGGGCCCCACTGAAGCTTTCTTT.

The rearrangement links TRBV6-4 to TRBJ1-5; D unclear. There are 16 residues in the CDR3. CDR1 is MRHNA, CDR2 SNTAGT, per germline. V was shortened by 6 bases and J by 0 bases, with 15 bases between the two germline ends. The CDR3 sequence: CASSPSHFYSNQPQHF. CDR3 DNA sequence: TGTGCCAGCAGCCCGAGCCACTTTTATAGCAATCAGCCCCAGCATTTT.

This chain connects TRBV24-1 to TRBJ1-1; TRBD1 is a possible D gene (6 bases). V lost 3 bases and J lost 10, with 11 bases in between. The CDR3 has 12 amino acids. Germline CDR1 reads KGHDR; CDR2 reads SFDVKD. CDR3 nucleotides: TGTGCCACCAGTGATCTACAGGGCCTAGCTTTCTTT. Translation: CATSDLQGLAFF.

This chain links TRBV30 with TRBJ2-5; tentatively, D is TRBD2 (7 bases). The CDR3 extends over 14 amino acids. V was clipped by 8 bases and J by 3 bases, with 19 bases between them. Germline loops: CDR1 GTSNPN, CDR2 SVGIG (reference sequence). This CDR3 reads CARARGGAEETQYF. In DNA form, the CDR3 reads TGTGCCCGCGCTAGGGGGGGAGCTGAAGAGACCCAGTACTTC.

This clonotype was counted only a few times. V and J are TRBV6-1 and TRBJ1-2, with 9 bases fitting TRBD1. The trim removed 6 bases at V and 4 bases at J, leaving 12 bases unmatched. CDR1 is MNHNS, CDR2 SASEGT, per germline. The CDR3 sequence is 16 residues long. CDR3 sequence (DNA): TGTGCCAGCAGCCCGGGACAGGGTAAAACTTTCTATGGCTACACCTTC. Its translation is CASSPGQGKTFYGYTF.

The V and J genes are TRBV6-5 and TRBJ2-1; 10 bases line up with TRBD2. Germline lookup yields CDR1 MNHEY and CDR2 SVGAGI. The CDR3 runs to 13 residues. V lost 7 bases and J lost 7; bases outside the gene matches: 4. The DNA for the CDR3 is TGTGCCAGCAAGGGACTAGCGCCGAATGAGCAGTTCTTC. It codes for CASKGLAPNEQFF.

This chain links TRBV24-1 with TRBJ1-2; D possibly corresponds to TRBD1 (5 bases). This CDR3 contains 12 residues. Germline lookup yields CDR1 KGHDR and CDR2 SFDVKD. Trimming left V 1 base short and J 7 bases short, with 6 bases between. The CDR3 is CATSDFGAGYTF. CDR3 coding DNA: TGTGCCACCAGTGATTTCGGGGCTGGCTACACCTTC.

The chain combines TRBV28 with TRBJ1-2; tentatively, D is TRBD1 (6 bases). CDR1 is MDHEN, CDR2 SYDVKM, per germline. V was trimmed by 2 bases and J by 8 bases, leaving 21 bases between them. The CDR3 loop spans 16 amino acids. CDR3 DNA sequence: TGTGCCAGCAGTTTACAAGCACCCGACAGGCCGGACGGCTACACCTTC. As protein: CASSLQAPDRPDGYTF.

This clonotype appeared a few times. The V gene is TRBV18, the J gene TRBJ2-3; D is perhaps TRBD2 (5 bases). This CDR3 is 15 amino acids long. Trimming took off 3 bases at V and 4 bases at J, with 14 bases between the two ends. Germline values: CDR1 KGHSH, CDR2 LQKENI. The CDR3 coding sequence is TGTGCCAGCTCACCCCGGAGGACTGGGTCAGATACGCAGTATTTT. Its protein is CASSPRRTGSDTQYF.

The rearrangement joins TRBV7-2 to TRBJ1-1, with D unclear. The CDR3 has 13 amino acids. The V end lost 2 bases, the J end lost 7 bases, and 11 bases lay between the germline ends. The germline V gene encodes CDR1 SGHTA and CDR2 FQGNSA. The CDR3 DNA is TGTGCCAGCAGCTTAAGTGAAGGATATGAAGCTTTCTTT. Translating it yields CASSLSEGYEAFF.

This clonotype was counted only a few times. The chain's CDR3 is CASIRRSGGNEQFF. The CDR3 region has the DNA TGTGCCAGCATCCGGAGGTCCGGAGGGAATGAGCAGTTCTTC. The rearrangement links TRBV12-3 or TRBV12-4 to TRBJ2-1, with D perhaps TRBD2 (6 bases). Trimming cost V 7 bases and J 7 bases, with 17 bases left between them. The CDR3 totals 14 residues.

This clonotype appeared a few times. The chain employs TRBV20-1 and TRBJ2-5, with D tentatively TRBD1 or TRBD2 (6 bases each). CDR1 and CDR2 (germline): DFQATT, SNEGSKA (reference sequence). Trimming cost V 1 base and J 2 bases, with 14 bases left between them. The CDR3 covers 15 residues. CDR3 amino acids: CSARAPGGIQETQYF. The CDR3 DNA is TGCAGTGCTAGAGCTCCCGGGGGCATACAAGAGACCCAGTACTTC.

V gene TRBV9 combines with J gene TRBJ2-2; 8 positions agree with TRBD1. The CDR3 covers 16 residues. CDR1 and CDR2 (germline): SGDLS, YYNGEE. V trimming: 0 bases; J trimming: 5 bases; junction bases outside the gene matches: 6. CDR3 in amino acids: CASSVAGQGGTGELFF. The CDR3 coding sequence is TGTGCCAGCAGCGTAGCCGGACAGGGAGGTACCGGGGAGCTGTTTTTT.

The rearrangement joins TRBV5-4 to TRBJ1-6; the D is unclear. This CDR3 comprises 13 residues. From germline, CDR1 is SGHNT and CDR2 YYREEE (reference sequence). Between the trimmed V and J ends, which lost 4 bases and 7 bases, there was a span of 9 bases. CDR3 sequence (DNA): TGTGCCAGCAGCGAGCAGGCAAATTCACCCCTCCACTTT. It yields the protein CASSEQANSPLHF.

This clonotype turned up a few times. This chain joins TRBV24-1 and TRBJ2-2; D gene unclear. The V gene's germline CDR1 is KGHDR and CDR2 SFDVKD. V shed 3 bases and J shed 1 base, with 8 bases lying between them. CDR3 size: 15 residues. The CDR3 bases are TGTGCCACCAGTGATCTCGTCCTGAACACCGGGGAGCTGTTTTTT. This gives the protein CATSDLVLNTGELFF.

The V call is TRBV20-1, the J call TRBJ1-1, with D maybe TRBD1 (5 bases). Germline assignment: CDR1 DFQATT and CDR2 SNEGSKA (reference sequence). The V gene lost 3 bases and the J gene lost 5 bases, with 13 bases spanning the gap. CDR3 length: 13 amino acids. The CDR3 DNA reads TGCAGTGCTAGGCCAGGGATGGGGACTGAAGCTTTCTTT. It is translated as CSARPGMGTEAFF.

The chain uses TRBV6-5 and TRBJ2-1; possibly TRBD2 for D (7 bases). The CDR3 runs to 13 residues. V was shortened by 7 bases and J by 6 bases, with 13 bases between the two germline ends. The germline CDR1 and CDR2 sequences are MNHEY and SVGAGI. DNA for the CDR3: TGTGCCAGCATGGGGGCTAGCGGCAATGAGCAGTTCTTC. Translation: CASMGASGNEQFF.

CDR3 bases: TGTGCCAGCAGCGTAGTAGTGTCAATAATCTTGGGGAACGGCGAGCAGTACTTC. Its translation: CASSVVVSIILGNGEQYF. V gene TRBV9 combines with J gene TRBJ2-7, with unresolved D. The V and J ends lost 0 bases and 6 bases respectively, with 25 bases between them. CDR1 and CDR2 from the germline V gene are SGDLS and YYNGEE. The CDR3 is 18 residues long.

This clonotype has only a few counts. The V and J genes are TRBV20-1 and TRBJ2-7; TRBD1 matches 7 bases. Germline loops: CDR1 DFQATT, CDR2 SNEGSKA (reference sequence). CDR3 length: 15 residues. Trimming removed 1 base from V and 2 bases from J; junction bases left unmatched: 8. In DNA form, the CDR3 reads TGCAGTGCTAGAGTTCCCACAGGGGACCCCTACGAGCAGTACTTC. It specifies CSARVPTGDPYEQYF.

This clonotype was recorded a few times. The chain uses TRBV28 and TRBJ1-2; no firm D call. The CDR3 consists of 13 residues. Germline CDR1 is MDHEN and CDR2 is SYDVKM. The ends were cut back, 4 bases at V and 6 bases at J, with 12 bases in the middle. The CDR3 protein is CASSSGLVHGYTF. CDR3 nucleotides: TGTGCCAGCAGTTCTGGACTGGTCCATGGCTACACCTTC.

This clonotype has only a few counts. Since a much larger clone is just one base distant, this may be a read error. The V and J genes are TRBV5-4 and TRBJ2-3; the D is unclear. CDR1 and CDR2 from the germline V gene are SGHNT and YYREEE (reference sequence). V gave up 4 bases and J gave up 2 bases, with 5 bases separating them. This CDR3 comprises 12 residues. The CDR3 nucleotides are TGTGCCAGCAGCGACACCACAGATACGCAGTATTTT. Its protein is CASSDTTDTQYF.

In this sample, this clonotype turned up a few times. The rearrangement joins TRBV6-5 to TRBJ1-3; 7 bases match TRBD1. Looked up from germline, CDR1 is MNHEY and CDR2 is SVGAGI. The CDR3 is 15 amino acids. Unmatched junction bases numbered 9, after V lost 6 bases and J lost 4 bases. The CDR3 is CASRPTGASGNTIYF. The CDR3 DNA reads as TGTGCCAGCAGACCTACAGGGGCGTCGGGAAACACCATATATTTT.

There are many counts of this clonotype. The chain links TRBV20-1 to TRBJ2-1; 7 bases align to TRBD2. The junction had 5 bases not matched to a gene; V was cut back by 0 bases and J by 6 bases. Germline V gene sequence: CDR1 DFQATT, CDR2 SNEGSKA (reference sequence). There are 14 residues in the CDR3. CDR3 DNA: TGCAGTGCTAGAGAGTCAGCGGGGACCAATGAGCAGTTCTTC. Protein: CSARESAGTNEQFF.

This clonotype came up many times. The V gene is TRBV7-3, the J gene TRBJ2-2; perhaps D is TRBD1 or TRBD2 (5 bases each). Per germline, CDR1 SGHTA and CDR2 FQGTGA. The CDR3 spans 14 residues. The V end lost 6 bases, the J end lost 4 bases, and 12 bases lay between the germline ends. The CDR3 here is CASSRGVITGELFF. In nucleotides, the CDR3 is TGTGCCAGCAGTAGAGGGGTTATCACCGGGGAGCTGTTTTTT.

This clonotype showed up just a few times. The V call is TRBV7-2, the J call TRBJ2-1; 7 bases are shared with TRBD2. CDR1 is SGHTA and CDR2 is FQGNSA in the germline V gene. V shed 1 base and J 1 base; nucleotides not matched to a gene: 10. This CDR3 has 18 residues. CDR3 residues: CASSLVSVGGSSYNEQFF. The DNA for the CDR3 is TGTGCCAGCAGCTTAGTTTCGGTGGGCGGGAGTTCCTACAATGAGCAGTTCTTC.